This is a list of T cell receptor beta chains from one sample in a study of glioma-infiltrating T cells. MiXCR was run by TCRdb on the multiplex PCR reads, yielding one entry per CDR3 protein. The sample has approximately 40,000 distinct CDR3 sequences, about 20% seen once. Sequencing was carried out using glioma tissue, nonneoplastic brain tissue, or PBMCs (not recorded which). These TCRs come from a human donor with low-grade glioma or glioblastoma, undergoing nonglioma brain surgery, or in good health (not recorded which). The CDR3 runs from the conserved cysteine through the conserved F or W. The D gene is left open where the match is weak. Clone size is stated in some rows and not others, as once, few, many or a class when expanded.

NA | NA | TRBJ2-5 | TRBV6-1 | TGTGCCAGCAGCCTCTTAAGGGAGACCAGAGAGACCCAGTACTTC | CASSLLRETRETQYF
TRBD1 | NA | TRBJ1-4 | TRBV29-1 | TGCAGCGCCCTGACAGGGGGAAGTGAAAAACTGTTTTTT | CSALTGGSEKLFF
NA | many | TRBJ2-3 | TRBV29-1 | TGCAGCGTGGTGGACGGCGGATTAAGGACAGATACGCAGTATTTT | CSVVDGGLRTDTQYF
NA | NA | TRBJ2-1 | TRBV6-1 | TGTGCCCGCAGTGACGCCAGGGCAACCCGGAGCTCCTACAATGAGCAGTTCTTC | CARSDARATRSSYNEQFF
NA | NA | TRBJ2-2 | TRBV6-1 | TGTGCCAGCAGCTTTGACGGCGTTGGGGAGCTGTTTTTT | CASSFDGVGELFF
TRBD2 | many | TRBJ2-1 | TRBV6-1 | TGTGCCAGCACCAAAACTAGCGGGAACAATGAGCAGTTCTTC | CASTKTSGNNEQFF
NA | many | TRBJ2-5 | TRBV27 | TGTGCCAGCAGCCATGCGTTCCCAGAGACCCAGTACTTC | CASSHAFPETQYF
TRBD2 | many | TRBJ2-1 | TRBV6-1 | TGTGCCAGCAGTGCTAGCGGGGGTTCCTACAATGAGCAGTTCTTC | CASSASGGSYNEQFF
NA | many | TRBJ1-2 | TRBV19 | TGTGCCAGTAGTGTGGGACGGTGGGCTAACTATGGCTACACCTTC | CASSVGRWANYGYTF
NA | many | TRBJ1-5 | TRBV5-1 | TGCGCCAGCAGCTTGGCGGGAGAGTCCAATCAGCCCCAGCATTTT | CASSLAGESNQPQHF